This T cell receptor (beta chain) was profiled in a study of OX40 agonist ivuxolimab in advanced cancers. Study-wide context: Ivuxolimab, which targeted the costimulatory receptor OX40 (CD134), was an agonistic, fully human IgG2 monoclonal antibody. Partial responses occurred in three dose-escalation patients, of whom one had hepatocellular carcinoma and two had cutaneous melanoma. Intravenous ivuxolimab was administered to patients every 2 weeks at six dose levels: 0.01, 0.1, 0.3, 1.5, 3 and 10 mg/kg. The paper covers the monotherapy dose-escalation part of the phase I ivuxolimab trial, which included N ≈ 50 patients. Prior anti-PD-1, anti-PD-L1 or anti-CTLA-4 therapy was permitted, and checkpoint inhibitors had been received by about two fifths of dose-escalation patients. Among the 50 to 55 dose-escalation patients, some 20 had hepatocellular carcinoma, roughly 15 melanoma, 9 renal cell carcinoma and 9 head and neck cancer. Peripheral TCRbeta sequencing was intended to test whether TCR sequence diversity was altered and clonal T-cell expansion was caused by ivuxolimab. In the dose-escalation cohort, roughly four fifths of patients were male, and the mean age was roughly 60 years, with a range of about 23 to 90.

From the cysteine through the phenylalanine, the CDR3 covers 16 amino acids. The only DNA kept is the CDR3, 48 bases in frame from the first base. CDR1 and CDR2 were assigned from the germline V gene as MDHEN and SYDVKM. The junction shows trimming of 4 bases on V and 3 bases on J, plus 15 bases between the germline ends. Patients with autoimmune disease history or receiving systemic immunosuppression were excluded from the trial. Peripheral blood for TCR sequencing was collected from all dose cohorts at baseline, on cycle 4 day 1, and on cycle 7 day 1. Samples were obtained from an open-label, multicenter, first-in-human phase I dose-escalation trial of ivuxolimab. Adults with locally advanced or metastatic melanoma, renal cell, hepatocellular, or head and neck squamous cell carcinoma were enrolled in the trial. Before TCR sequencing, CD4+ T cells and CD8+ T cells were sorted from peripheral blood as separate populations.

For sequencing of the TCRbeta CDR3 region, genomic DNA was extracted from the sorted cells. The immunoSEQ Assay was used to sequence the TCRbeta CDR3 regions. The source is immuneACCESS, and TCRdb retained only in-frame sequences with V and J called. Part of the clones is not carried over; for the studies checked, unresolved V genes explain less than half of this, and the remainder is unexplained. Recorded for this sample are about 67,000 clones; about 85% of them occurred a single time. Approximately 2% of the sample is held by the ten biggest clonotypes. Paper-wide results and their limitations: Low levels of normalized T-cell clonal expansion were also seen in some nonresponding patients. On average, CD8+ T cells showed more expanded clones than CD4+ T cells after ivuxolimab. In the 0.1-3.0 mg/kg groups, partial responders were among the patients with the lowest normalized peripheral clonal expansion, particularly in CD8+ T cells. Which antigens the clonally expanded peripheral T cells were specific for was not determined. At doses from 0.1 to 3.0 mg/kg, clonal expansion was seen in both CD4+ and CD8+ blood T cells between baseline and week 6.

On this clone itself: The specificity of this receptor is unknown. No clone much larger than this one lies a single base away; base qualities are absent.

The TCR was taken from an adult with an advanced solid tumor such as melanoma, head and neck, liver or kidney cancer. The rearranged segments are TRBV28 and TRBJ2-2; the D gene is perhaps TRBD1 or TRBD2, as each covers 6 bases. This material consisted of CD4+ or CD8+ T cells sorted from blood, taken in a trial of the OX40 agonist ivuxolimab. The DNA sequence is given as TGTGCCAGCAGTTCTTGGGGGGCTACGGACACCGGGGAGCTGTTTTTT. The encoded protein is CASSSWGATDTGELFF. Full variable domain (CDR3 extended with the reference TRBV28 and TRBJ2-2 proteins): DVKVTQSSRYLVKRTGEKVFLECVQDMDHENMFWYRQDPGLGLRLIYFSYDVKMKEKGDIPEGYSVSREKKERFSLILESASTNQTSMYLCASSSWGATDTGELFFGEGSRLTVL.